One sample yielded the 27 T cell receptor beta chains listed below, sequenced in a study of blood T cell repertoires in COVID-19. Measured with immunoSEQ multiplex PCR; TCRdb has only the in-frame clones, and not every one. This table has around 300,000 clones, 88% appearing once. The material sequenced was PBMCs or T cells enriched from blood (not recorded which). These receptors all come from a woman aged 25-40 years who had recovered from COVID-19.

The chain has TRBV5-1 and TRBJ1-1; a weak D match, TRBD1 (5 bases). Trimming stripped 2 bases from V and 2 bases from J, with 16 bases between. This CDR3 region has 16 residues. From germline, CDR1 is SGHRS and CDR2 YFSETQ. CDR3 sequence: CASSFHRQSTNTEAFF. As DNA, the CDR3 is TGCGCCAGCAGCTTCCATCGACAGTCTACTAACACTGAAGCTTTCTTT.

The chain carries TRBV30 and TRBJ2-7; TRBD1 might be the D (6 bases). V was pared by 0 bases and J by 6 bases, with 15 bases between. This CDR3 has 14 residues. Germline V gene sequence: CDR1 GTSNPN, CDR2 SVGIG (reference sequence). DNA of the CDR3: TGTGCCTGGAGTGTACCGGCAGGGGTGGGCGAGCAGTACTTC. This encodes CAWSVPAGVGEQYF.

This rearrangement joins TRBV11-1 to TRBJ2-5, with TRBD2 matching 8 bases. The CDR3 covers 15 residues. Germline CDR1 is SGHAT and CDR2 is FQDESV (reference sequence). V was clipped by 5 bases and J by 7 bases; unmatched bases: 12. The CDR3 DNA is TGTGCCAGCAGCGGAACTAGCGGCCGTCCGGGGACCCAGTACTTC. Its protein is CASSGTSGRPGTQYF.

J is TRBJ1-1 and V is TRBV21-1; TRBD1 reflects the table's D call only, with no check against the DNA. TRBV21-1 is a pseudogene. The CDR3 is 18 residues long. The DNA of the CDR3 is TGTGCCAGCAGCAAAGATCTCAGGGGGCTAAGAAGGGACACTGAAGCTTTCTTT. As protein: CASSKDLRGLRRDTEAFF.

The chain joins TRBV7-9 to TRBJ2-3, with unresolved D. The CDR3 covers 12 residues. The germline V and J ends were trimmed by 7 bases and 4 bases, with 9 bases remaining between them. Germline V gene lookup returns CDR1 SEHNR and CDR2 FQNEAQ (reference sequence). CDR3 region: CASNEPADTQYF. The CDR3 bases are TGTGCCAGCAACGAGCCCGCAGATACGCAGTATTTT. Filled out from reference TRBV7-9 and TRBJ2-3, the complete variable domain reads DTGVSQNPRHKITKRGQNVTFRCDPISEHNRLYWYRQTLGQGPEFLTYFQNEAQLEKSRLLSDRFSAERPKGSFSTLEIQRTEQGDSAMYLCASNEPADTQYFGPGTRLTVL.

The chain recombines TRBV28 with TRBJ2-1; 10 nucleotides line up with TRBD2. This CDR3 has 16 amino acids. Looked up from germline, CDR1 is MDHEN and CDR2 is SYDVKM. V dropped 6 bases and J dropped 6; count of bases not matched to a gene: 11. The chain's CDR3 is CASSQWLAGVLNEQFF. The CDR3 region has the DNA TGTGCCAGCAGCCAATGGCTAGCGGGGGTACTCAATGAGCAGTTCTTC.

This clone has only a few counts. V gene TRBV9 combines with J gene TRBJ1-1, with D perhaps TRBD1 (5 bases). This CDR3 comprises 12 residues. Trimming shortened V by 0 bases and J by 8 bases, and 8 bases separated the two germline ends. Germline CDR1 reads SGDLS; CDR2 reads YYNGEE. For the CDR3, the DNA is TGTGCCAGCAGCGTAGCTGACAGAGAAGCTTTCTTT. Its protein is CASSVADREAFF.

The genes are TRBV15 and TRBJ1-3, with TRBD1 as a possible D gene (6 bases). The CDR3 is 14 amino acids. Between the trimmed V and J ends, which lost 3 bases and 2 bases, there was a span of 8 bases. CDR1 is LNHNV and CDR2 is YYDKDF in the germline V gene (reference sequence). CDR3 amino acids: CATSSHRAGNTIYF. In nucleotides, the CDR3 is TGTGCCACCAGCAGCCACAGGGCTGGAAACACCATATATTTT.

The CDR3 loop is CASSALAGGYTDTQYF. The CDR3 DNA sequence: TGTGCCAGCAGTGCCTTAGCGGGAGGGTACACAGATACGCAGTATTTT. V usage is TRBV6-1 and J usage is TRBJ2-3, with 11 bases identical to TRBD2. From germline, CDR1 is MNHNS and CDR2 SASEGT. The length of the CDR3 is 16 residues. The ends lost 4 bases at V and 2 bases at J; junction bases unmatched: 5.

This clone was seen a few times. This sequence joins TRBV5-1 and TRBJ1-2, with 8 bases lining up with TRBD1. The CDR3 extends over 15 amino acids. The ends lost 0 bases at V and 10 bases at J; junction bases unmatched: 11. CDR1 and CDR2 from the germline V gene are SGHRS and YFSETQ. The CDR3 reads CASSLGHRTGNFYTF. CDR3 DNA sequence: TGCGCCAGCAGCTTGGGTCACAGGACAGGGAATTTCTACACCTTC.

This clone was counted a few times. V gene TRBV4-3 combines with J gene TRBJ1-5, with unresolved D. There are 13 residues in the CDR3. From germline, CDR1 is LGHNA and CDR2 YSLEER. V was shortened by 2 bases and J by 3 bases, with 5 bases between the two germline ends. CDR3 DNA sequence: TGCGCCAGCAGCCAACGTCCCAATCAGCCCCAGCATTTT. It translates to CASSQRPNQPQHF.

The chain recombines TRBV7-8 with TRBJ2-2; D perhaps matches TRBD1 (6 bases). Germline loops: CDR1 SGHVS, CDR2 FQNEAQ. The CDR3 spans 14 residues. Trimming removed 5 bases at V and 4 bases at J, with 11 bases between. CDR3 bases: TGTGCCAGCAGCCCACAGGGTTTCACCGGGGAGCTGTTTTTT. Translated, it gives CASSPQGFTGELFF.

This rearrangement joins TRBV28 to TRBJ1-2; D is ambiguous. The germline V gene has CDR1 MDHEN and CDR2 SYDVKM. There are 13 residues in the CDR3. The V and J ends lost 0 bases and 4 bases respectively, with 6 bases between them. The CDR3 DNA sequence: TGTGCCAGCAGTTTATGGGCCTCCTATGGCTACACCTTC. It yields the protein CASSLWASYGYTF.

The rearrangement links TRBV28 to TRBJ1-3; D gene unclear. From germline, CDR1 is MDHEN and CDR2 SYDVKM. This CDR3 spans 12 amino acids. V was shortened by 6 bases and J by 5 bases, with 8 bases between the two germline ends. The DNA for the CDR3 is TGTGCCAGCAGGGAGTTGAGAAACACCATATATTTT. Residues: CASRELRNTIYF. The full variable domain, completed using reference TRBV28 and TRBJ1-3, is DVKVTQSSRYLVKRTGEKVFLECVQDMDHENMFWYRQDPGLGLRLIYFSYDVKMKEKGDIPEGYSVSREKKERFSLILESASTNQTSMYLCASRELRNTIYFGEGSWLTVV.

The chain joins TRBV5-1 to TRBJ2-5, with 9 bases aligning to TRBD1. From germline, CDR1 is SGHRS and CDR2 YFSETQ. V shed 0 bases, J shed 2 bases, and the junction held 8 bases outside the gene matches. CDR3 size: 17 residues. CDR3 DNA sequence: TGCGCCAGCAGCTTGGGGACAGGGGACCCCTTTCAAGAGACCCAGTACTTC. Translation: CASSLGTGDPFQETQYF.

The chain joins TRBV9 to TRBJ1-2; 12 bases map to TRBD1. The trim removed 2 bases at V and 7 bases at J, leaving 6 bases unmatched. The length of the CDR3 is 15 residues. Germline CDR1 reads SGDLS; CDR2 reads YYNGEE. The CDR3 loop reads CASSVGTGGLGGYTF. The CDR3 DNA sequence: TGTGCCAGCAGCGTGGGGACAGGGGGCTTGGGTGGCTACACCTTC.

The rearrangement links TRBV2 to TRBJ1-4, with D unclear. With 9 bases removed from V and 3 bases from J, the gap between germline ends came to 11 bases. The CDR3 contains 13 residues. The germline gives CDR1 SNHLY, CDR2 FYNNEI. In nucleotides, the CDR3 is TGTGCCAGTGAGTACGCGGCTAATGAAAAACTGTTTTTT. This codes for CASEYAANEKLFF.

The chain links TRBV10-2 to TRBJ2-7; the match to TRBD2 covers 10 bases. There are 14 residues in the CDR3. Germline trimming cut 3 bases from V and 7 bases from J; bases unmatched to any gene: 6. In germline, CDR1 is WSHSY, CDR2 SAAADI. The CDR3 reads CASSEAGGPGEQYF. For the CDR3, the DNA is TGCGCCAGCAGTGAAGCGGGAGGGCCGGGAGAGCAGTACTTC.

The gene calls are TRBV15 and TRBJ1-5; TRBD1 matches at 7 bases. From germline, CDR1 is LNHNV and CDR2 YYDKDF (reference sequence). The CDR3 loop spans 16 amino acids. V gave up 5 bases and J gave up 0 bases; unmatched junction bases: 7. The CDR3 DNA follows: TGTGCCACCAGCGTCGGGACAGACTATAGCAATCAGCCCCAGCATTTT. Translated, it gives CATSVGTDYSNQPQHF.

The chain employs TRBV6-1 and TRBJ2-1; possible D gene TRBD1, 6 bases. The CDR3 sequence is 16 residues long. V was trimmed by 0 bases and J by 1 base, leaving 10 bases between them. Per the germline V gene, CDR1 is MNHNS and CDR2 is SASEGT. Written as DNA, the CDR3 is TGTGCCAGCAGTGAAGCAGAGGGGGTGTCCTACAATGAGCAGTTCTTC. Translating it yields CASSEAEGVSYNEQFF.

The V call is TRBV6-1, the J call TRBJ2-7, with 9 bases aligning to TRBD2. This CDR3 has 14 residues. Trimming at V came to 2 bases and at J to 9 bases, leaving 8 bases not matched to a gene. CDR1 MNHNS and CDR2 SASEGT come from the germline V gene. The CDR3 loop is CASSELAGGPGQYF. Here the CDR3 DNA reads TGTGCCAGCAGTGAACTTGCGGGAGGGCCCGGGCAGTACTTC.

This chain uses TRBV5-4 with TRBJ2-5; 7 nucleotides match TRBD2. From germline, CDR1 is SGHNT and CDR2 YYREEE (reference sequence). This CDR3 has 17 amino acids. Trimming at V came to 4 bases and at J to 1 base, leaving 13 bases not matched to a gene. CDR3 in amino acids: CASSPRRGRGVQETQYF. In DNA form, the CDR3 reads TGTGCCAGCAGCCCCCGCCGGGGACGGGGGGTCCAAGAGACCCAGTACTTC.

The chain links TRBV19 to TRBJ1-1; tentatively, D is TRBD1 (6 bases). The length of the CDR3 is 18 residues. Trimming shortened V by 3 bases and J by 0 bases, and 20 bases separated the two germline ends. The germline V gene has CDR1 LNHDA and CDR2 SQIVND (reference sequence). CDR3 coding DNA: TGTGCCAGTAGTATTCCCGCACCCTGGACAGCCCTGAACACTGAAGCTTTCTTT. Protein sequence: CASSIPAPWTALNTEAFF.

V usage is TRBV28 and J usage is TRBJ1-2; 9 bases are shared with TRBD1. The CDR3 is 13 residues long. Germline trimming cut 7 bases from V and 5 bases from J; bases unmatched to any gene: 5. Looked up from germline, CDR1 is MDHEN and CDR2 is SYDVKM. CDR3 residues: CASNPTGGYGYTF. The CDR3 DNA is TGTGCCAGCAATCCGACAGGGGGATATGGCTACACCTTC.

This chain uses TRBV28 with TRBJ1-5, with a weak D call TRBD1 (6 bases). The ends were cut back, 5 bases at V and 10 bases at J, with 21 bases in the middle. Looked up from germline, CDR1 is MDHEN and CDR2 is SYDVKM. This CDR3 region has 15 residues. CDR3 protein: CASSPLAQGEKPQHF. Here the CDR3 DNA reads TGTGCCAGCAGTCCGTTAGCACAGGGTGAAAAACCCCAGCATTTT.

The chain has TRBV7-3 and TRBJ1-6; 9 bases map to TRBD1. J gave up 9 bases and V 0 bases, and 3 bases lay outside the gene matches. The CDR3 spans 15 residues. Per the germline V gene, CDR1 is SGHTA and CDR2 is FQGTGA. The DNA for the CDR3 is TGTGCCAGCAGCTTAACGGGGACAGGGCCTTCACCCCTCCACTTT. It codes for CASSLTGTGPSPLHF. The variable domain in full, completed from reference TRBV7-3 and TRBJ1-6, reads GAGVSQTPSNKVTEKGKYVELRCDPISGHTALYWYRQSLGQGPEFLIYFQGTGAADDSGLPNDRFFAVRPEGSVSTLKIQRTERGDSAVYLCASSLTGTGPSPLHFGNGTRLTVT.

The chain is built from TRBV27 and TRBJ1-2; D call uncertain. Germline V gene lookup returns CDR1 MNHEY and CDR2 SMNVEV (reference sequence). V was cut by 2 bases and J by 3 bases, with 13 bases left in between. This CDR3 spans 15 amino acids. DNA for the CDR3: TGTGCCAGCAGTTTAAGTCGGGGAGGCGACTATGGCTACACCTTC. This translates into CASSLSRGGDYGYTF.